This T cell receptor (beta chain) was captured in a study of CD8+ T cells in alopecia areata. Described treatment: oral pan-JAK inhibitor, 5-10 mg twice daily. RNA was isolated and reverse transcribed to cDNA, the sequencing template. Method: immunoSEQ multiplex PCR; TCRdb's copy keeps in-frame clones and lacks some. The table has 200,000 or so clones, less than 45% seen once. CDR3 length: 15 residues. The V segment lost 3 bases and the J segment 8 bases; nucleotides outside the gene matches: 7. CDR1 and CDR2 (germline): SEHNR, FQNEAQ (reference sequence). This clone was seen a few times. This chain joins TRBV7-9 and TRBJ2-1; 10 bases map to TRBD1. The clonotype comes from a human donor with alopecia areata. The sequences come from CD4+ T cells sorted from blood, collected at approximately week 31, from a patient treated with tofacitinib. The CDR3 DNA reads as TGTGCCAGCAGCTTTAGGACAGGGGGTTTGGATGAGCAGTTCTTC. Residues: CASSFRTGGLDEQFF.